This is a list of T cell receptor beta chains from one sample in a study of blood T cell repertoires in COVID-19. Method: immunoSEQ multiplex PCR; TCRdb's copy keeps in-frame clones and lacks some. The top ten hold more than 2% of the sample, which has hundreds of thousands of clones, about 85% seen once. The specimen sequenced was peripheral blood. The receptors here all came from a man between 18 and 35 years old with active or convalescent COVID-19. Each CDR3 is given with its conserved first and last residue. D genes are given only for firm matches. Clone size appears in some rows only: once, few, many, or a class for an expanded clone.

J,V,D,size,DNA,CDR3
TRBJ1-3,TRBV7-2,TRBD1,once,TGTGCCAGCAGCTTAAAACCTACAGGGGTTAGGAACACCATATATTTT,CASSLKPTGVRNTIYF
TRBJ1-2,TRBV6-2/TRBV6-3,TRBD1,.,TGTGCCAGCAGTGTCGGGACAGGGGTCGGTGGCTACACCTTC,CASSVGTGVGGYTF
TRBJ1-2,TRBV24-1,.,.,TGTGCCACCAGTGACCGTCCGGGACACAGAAACTATGGCTACACCTTC,CATSDRPGHRNYGYTF
TRBJ2-7,TRBV20-1,TRBD2,.,TGCAGTGCTAGTTTTGCGGGAGCCGAGCAGTACTTC,CSASFAGAEQYF
TRBJ1-1,TRBV5-4,TRBD1,.,TGTGCCAGCAGCTTGGATGGGACAGCTACTGAAGCTTTCTTT,CASSLDGTATEAFF
TRBJ2-1,TRBV9,TRBD2,.,TGTGCCAGCAGCGTACCCAAAACCATCCTTAGCGGGGATACCTACAATGAGCAGTTCTTC,CASSVPKTILSGDTYNEQFF
TRBJ1-4,TRBV5-1,.,.,TGCGCCAGCAGCAAATCCGGGACAAGGGAGGAAAAACTGTTTTTT,CASSKSGTREEKLFF
TRBJ2-2,TRBV2,TRBD1,.,TGTGCCAGCAAGATTAATAAGAACAGGGACAGAGACACCGGGGAGCTGTTTTTT,CASKINKNRDRDTGELFF
TRBJ1-2,TRBV3-1/TRBV3-2,TRBD1,few,TGTGCCAGCAGCCGGGACAGGGGAGGCAGGGACTATGGCTACACCTTC,CASSRDRGGRDYGYTF
TRBJ1-5,TRBV6-5,.,.,TGTGCCAGCAGACGACAGGCAGGTCAGCCCCAGCATTTT,CASRRQAGQPQHF
TRBJ2-2,TRBV10-1,.,.,TGCGCCAGCAGTCTCGGAGGGGACGGGGAGCTGTTTTTT,CASSLGGDGELFF
TRBJ1-5,TRBV2,TRBD1,.,TGTGCCAGCAGTATGACAGGGTCTCAGCCCCAGCATTTT,CASSMTGSQPQHF
TRBJ2-7,TRBV5-1,TRBD2,.,TGCGCCAGCAGCTCGCACTGGCGGGAGGAGGACGAGCAGTACTTC,CASSSHWREEDEQYF
TRBJ2-3,TRBV11-2,TRBD2,.,TGTGCCAGCAGCCTCAGACTAGCGGGTTCCACAGATACGCAGTATTTT,CASSLRLAGSTDTQYF
TRBJ2-2,TRBV29-1,TRBD2,.,TGCAGCGTTGAAATCCCCGGACTAGCGGGATCCTCGAACACCGGGGAGCTGTTTTTT,CSVEIPGLAGSSNTGELFF
TRBJ2-7,TRBV7-6,TRBD2,.,TGTGCCAGCAGCCATCTTGGAACTAGCGGGAGTCTCTACGAGCAGTACTTC,CASSHLGTSGSLYEQYF
TRBJ1-3,TRBV28,TRBD1,.,TGTGCCAGCAGTTCCTCCCGACAGGGGTACTCTGGAAACACCATATATTTT,CASSSSRQGYSGNTIYF
TRBJ1-5,TRBV10-2,.,once,TGCGCCAGCAGTGAGCGGTCAGGCCGGAATCAGCCCCAGCATTTT,CASSERSGRNQPQHF
TRBJ2-3,TRBV7-6,TRBD2,.,TGTGCCAGCAGCCTTACTAGCGGAGCCACAGATACGCAGTATTTT,CASSLTSGATDTQYF
TRBJ2-7,TRBV2,TRBD2,.,TGTGCCAGCAGTGAAGGGGGGACTAGCGGGAGGAGAGAGCAGTACTTC,CASSEGGTSGRREQYF
TRBJ1-4,TRBV4-3,TRBD1,.,TGCGCCAGCAGCCAAGATCTCGGGACAGTAGGGGAAAAACTGTTTTTT,CASSQDLGTVGEKLFF
TRBJ2-1,TRBV19,TRBD2,.,TGTGCCAGTCGGGAGCGGGGGGGCTACAATGAGCAGTTCTTC,CASRERGGYNEQFF
TRBJ1-1,TRBV5-4,TRBD1,.,TGTGCCAGCTCAATGGGGGACAGAAAGAACACTGAAGCTTTCTTT,CASSMGDRKNTEAFF
TRBJ2-5,TRBV2,TRBD2,.,TGTGCCAGCAGTGACAGAGCGGGGTACCAAGAGACCCAGTACTTC,CASSDRAGYQETQYF
TRBJ1-2,TRBV6-5,.,.,TGTGCCAGCAGTTTCTCCCCGACTTTAAACTATGGCTACACCTTC,CASSFSPTLNYGYTF
TRBJ2-1,TRBV7-9,.,.,TGTGCCACTCGGTCCCCGAATGAGCAGTTCTTC,CATRSPNEQFF
TRBJ2-2,TRBV24-1,.,once,TGTGCCACCAGTGCACTAGAGGGTTCCGGGGAGCTGTTTTTT,CATSALEGSGELFF
TRBJ2-2,TRBV28,TRBD1,.,TGTGCCAGCAGGCCCGCGCGGACAGGGAACACCGGGGAGCTGTTTTTT,CASRPARTGNTGELFF